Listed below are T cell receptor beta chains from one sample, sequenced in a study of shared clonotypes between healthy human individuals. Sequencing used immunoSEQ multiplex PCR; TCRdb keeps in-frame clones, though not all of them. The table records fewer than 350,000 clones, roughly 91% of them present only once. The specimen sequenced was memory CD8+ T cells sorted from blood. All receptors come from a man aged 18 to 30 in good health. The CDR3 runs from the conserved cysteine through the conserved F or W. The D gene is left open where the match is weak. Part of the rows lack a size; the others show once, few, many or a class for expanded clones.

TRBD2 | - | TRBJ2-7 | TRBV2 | TGTGCCAGCTGGGGGAGGGATCGTTCCTACGAGCAGTACTTC | CASWGRDRSYEQYF
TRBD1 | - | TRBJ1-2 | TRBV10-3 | TGTGCCATCAGTGAGCCGGGACAGTTCTATGGCTACACCTTC | CAISEPGQFYGYTF
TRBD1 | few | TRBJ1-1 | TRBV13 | TGTGCCAGCAGCTCGATACAGGGGAGGAACACTGAAGCTTTCTTT | CASSSIQGRNTEAFF
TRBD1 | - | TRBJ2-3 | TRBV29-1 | TGCAGCGTGGCCGGGACAGGGGAAGGGGCAGATACGCAGTATTTT | CSVAGTGEGADTQYF
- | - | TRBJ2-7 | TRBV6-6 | TGTGCCAGCAGTTCTGGACACGTCATCTACGAGCAGTACTTC | CASSSGHVIYEQYF
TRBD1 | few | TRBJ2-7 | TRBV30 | TGTGCCTGGAGTTCAGGGACAGGCTCCTACGAGCAGTACTTC | CAWSSGTGSYEQYF
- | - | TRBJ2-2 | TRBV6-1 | TGTGCCAGCAGTGGGGCAGGGGATCGGACCGGGGTCACCGGGGAGCTGTTTTTT | CASSGAGDRTGVTGELFF
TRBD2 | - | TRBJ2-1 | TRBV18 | TGTGCCAGCTCCCGGACTAGCTTAGACAATGAGCAGTTCTTC | CASSRTSLDNEQFF
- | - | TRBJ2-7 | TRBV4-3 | TGCGCCAGCAGCCAAGAGCCCGGCTTATCCTCCTACGAGCAGTACTTC | CASSQEPGLSSYEQYF
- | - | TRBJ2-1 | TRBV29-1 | TGCAGCGTTCCGGTCGACCGTGAGCAGTTCTTC | CSVPVDREQFF
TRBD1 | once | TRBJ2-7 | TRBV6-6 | TGTGCCAGCAGTTTAGGACAGGGTTACTACGAGCAGTACTTC | CASSLGQGYYEQYF
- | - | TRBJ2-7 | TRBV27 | TGTGCCAGCAGTCCGGCCTCGGGACACCCCTACGAGCAGTACTTC | CASSPASGHPYEQYF
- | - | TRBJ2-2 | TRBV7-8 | TGTGCCAGCAGCTTAGGGGGAACGGAACTGAACACCGGGGAGCTGTTTTTT | CASSLGGTELNTGELFF
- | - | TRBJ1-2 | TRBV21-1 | TGTGCCAGCAGCAAAGGTTCGAGACAGGGTAATTCTGGCTACACCTTC | CASSKGSRQGNSGYTF
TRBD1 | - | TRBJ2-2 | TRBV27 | TGTGCCAGCGGACCTGGGACAGGGATAGGGCCCGGGGAGCTGTTTTTT | CASGPGTGIGPGELFF
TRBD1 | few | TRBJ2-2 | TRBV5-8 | TGTGCCAGCAGCTTGGTGGATTTCGGGACAGGGAGCACCGGGGAGCTGTTTTTT | CASSLVDFGTGSTGELFF
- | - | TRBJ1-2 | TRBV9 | TGTGCCAGCAGCGTAGGGGGATCCGGGGCCTATGGCTACACCTTC | CASSVGGSGAYGYTF
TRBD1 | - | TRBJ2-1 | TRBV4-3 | TGCGCCAGCAGCCAAGAAGGACAGGGTTCGGGTGAGCAGTTCTTC | CASSQEGQGSGEQFF
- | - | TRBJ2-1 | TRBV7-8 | TGTGCCAGCAGCGCGGAGGCGTCGGCCTACAATGAGCAGTTCTTC | CASSAEASAYNEQFF
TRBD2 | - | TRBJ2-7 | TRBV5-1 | TGCGCCAGCAGCCCTACGGGAGGGGCCTCCTACGAGCAGTACTTC | CASSPTGGASYEQYF
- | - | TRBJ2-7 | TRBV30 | TGTGCCTGGAGTGTGGGAACCTTCTACGAGCAGTACTTC | CAWSVGTFYEQYF
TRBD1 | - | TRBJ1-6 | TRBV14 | TGTGCCAGCAGCCAGGATCCGTGGGGGGACAGCTATAATTCACCCCTCCACTTT | CASSQDPWGDSYNSPLHF
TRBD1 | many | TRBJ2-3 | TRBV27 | TGTGCCAGCAGTACCCGGGACAGTTGGATAAGCACAGATACGCAGTATTTT | CASSTRDSWISTDTQYF
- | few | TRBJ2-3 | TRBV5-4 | TGTGCCAGCAGCTTCAACAACGGTGGCACAGATACGCAGTATTTT | CASSFNNGGTDTQYF
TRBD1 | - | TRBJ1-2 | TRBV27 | TGTGCCAGCAGGGCGCAGGGGGTCTATGGCTACACCTTC | CASRAQGVYGYTF
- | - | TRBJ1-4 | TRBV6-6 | TGTGCCAGCAGTTACGGTCAGGGTCCAACTAATGAAAAACTGTTTTTT | CASSYGQGPTNEKLFF
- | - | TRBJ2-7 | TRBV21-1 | TGTGCCAGCAGCAAGTTTAGAACGCGCCTATGGGAGCAGTACTTC | CASSKFRTRLWEQYF
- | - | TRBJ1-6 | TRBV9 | TGTGCCAGCAGCGTAGCGGGCCGGCTAGGTTCACCCCTCCACTTT | CASSVAGRLGSPLHF
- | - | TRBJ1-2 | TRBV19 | TGTGCCAGTAGTTCTAGGTCGCCTGGCTACACCTTC | CASSSRSPGYTF
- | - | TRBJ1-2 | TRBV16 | TGTGCCAGCAGTTACGGGATCTTGGGCTATGGCTACACCTTC | CASSYGILGYGYTF
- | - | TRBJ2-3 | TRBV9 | TGTGCCAGCAGCGTAGAAGGGGAGGATACGCAGTATTTT | CASSVEGEDTQYF
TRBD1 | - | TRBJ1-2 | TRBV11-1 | TGTGCCAGCAGCTCGGGACAGGCAGCTAACTATGGCTACACCTTC | CASSSGQAANYGYTF
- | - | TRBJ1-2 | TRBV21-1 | TGTGCCAGCCACCGAACAGGGTCTGGTGGCTACACCTTC | CASHRTGSGGYTF
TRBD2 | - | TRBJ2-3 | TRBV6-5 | TGTGCCAGCAGTTTCCTGACTAGCGGGACGGATACGCAGTATTTT | CASSFLTSGTDTQYF
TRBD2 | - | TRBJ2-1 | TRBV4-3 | TGCGCCAGCAGCCCCGACCAAATTTTAGCGGGGAGCTCCTACAATGAGCAGTTCTTC | CASSPDQILAGSSYNEQFF
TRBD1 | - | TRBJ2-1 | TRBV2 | TGTGCCAGCAGAGCCGGGACAGGGATATTATTCCATGAGCAGTTCTTC | CASRAGTGILFHEQFF
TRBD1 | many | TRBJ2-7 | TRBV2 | TGTGCCAGCAGTGTGGGACAGGGGAATCACTACGAGCAGTACTTC | CASSVGQGNHYEQYF
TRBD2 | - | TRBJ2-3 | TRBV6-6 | TGTGCCAGCAGTTACCAGGTAGCGGGACCCACAGATACGCAGTATTTT | CASSYQVAGPTDTQYF
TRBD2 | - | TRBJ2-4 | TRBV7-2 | TGTGCCAGCAGCCAGGGACTAGCGGGCCCGGGAAACATTCAGTACTTC | CASSQGLAGPGNIQYF
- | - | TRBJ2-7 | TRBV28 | TGTGCCAGCAGGCAACCAGGGGAGTCCTACGAGCAGTACTTC | CASRQPGESYEQYF
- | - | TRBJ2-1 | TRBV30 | TGTGCCTGGAGTATCGACAGCGATGAGCAGTTCTTC | CAWSIDSDEQFF
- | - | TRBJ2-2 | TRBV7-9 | TGTGCCAGCAGCTCCAGGGGTCCCGGGGAGCTGTTTTTT | CASSSRGPGELFF
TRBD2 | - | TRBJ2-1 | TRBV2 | TGTGCCAGCAGCCTAGCGGGGACGGGCAATGAGCAGTTCTTC | CASSLAGTGNEQFF
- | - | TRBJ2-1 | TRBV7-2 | TGTGCCAGCAGCTTAGCGGGCGCGTACTCCTACAATGAGCAGTTCTTC | CASSLAGAYSYNEQFF
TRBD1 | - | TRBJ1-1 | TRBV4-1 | TGCGCCAGCAGCCAAGGCACGGGACAGGGAGCTTTCTTT | CASSQGTGQGAFF
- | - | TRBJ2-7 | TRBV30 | TGTGCCTGGACTTTAGGACGGAATGGACACTACGAGCAGTACTTC | CAWTLGRNGHYEQYF
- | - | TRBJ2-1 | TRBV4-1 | TGCGCCAGCAGCCAAGATCGGGAAGGACTTAATGAGCAGTTCTTC | CASSQDREGLNEQFF
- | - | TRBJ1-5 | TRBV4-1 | TGCGCCAGCAGCCGCGGGCCCAATCAGCCCCAGCATTTT | CASSRGPNQPQHF
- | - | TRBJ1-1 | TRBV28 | TGTGCCAGCAGTTTACTCTGGTTGAACACGGAGAACACTGAAGCTTTCTTT | CASSLLWLNTENTEAFF
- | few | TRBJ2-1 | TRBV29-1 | TGCAGCGTTGAGGAGGGGCGCGGTGAGCAGTTCTTC | CSVEEGRGEQFF